This entry features one TCR beta chain sequence. Its target is not known. The data stem from a study of cytomegalovirus exposure and HLA in healthy donors. Points from the study as a whole: Specific recognition of CMV antigens was confirmed in vitro for a few chains (all CMV-associated).

TCRdb's copy holds only in-frame clones and misses some; the assay was immunoSEQ multiplex PCR. The data contain around 180,000 clones, about 82% of them singletons. The sample consisted of PBMCs. The sequence derives from a woman aged 18-30 years in good health and CMV-seronegative.

CDR3 sequence: CASSSTGPTEAFF. For the CDR3, the DNA is TGTGCCAGCAGCTCCACAGGGCCCACTGAAGCTTTCTTT. This rearrangement joins TRBV7-3 to TRBJ1-1; D might be TRBD1 (6 bases). V dropped 4 bases and J dropped 4 bases, with 10 bases sitting between them. CDR1 is SGHTA and CDR2 is FQGTGA in the germline V gene. This CDR3 contains 13 residues.